Listed below are T cell receptor beta chains from one sample, sequenced in a study of cytomegalovirus exposure and HLA in healthy donors. Produced via immunoSEQ multiplex PCR; TCRdb's table is partial and in-frame only. The sample lists under 200,000 clones, around 88% occurring once. Sequencing used PBMCs. These receptors were obtained from a woman aged 18 to 35 in good health and CMV-seronegative. Both conserved end residues are part of each CDR3. The order of the fields is D gene, clone size, V gene, J gene, CDR3 length, CDR3 protein, CDR3 DNA. D genes are given only for firm matches. Rows give clone size only sometimes, using once, few, many, or a class for an expanded clone.

-,-,TRBV6-1,TRBJ1-2,19,CASSEAREVVQVSNYGYTF,TGTGCCAGCAGTGAAGCGAGGGAAGTGGTGCAGGTCTCTAACTATGGCTACACCTTC
-,-,TRBV7-9,TRBJ1-1,15,CASNPPGDRSAEAFF,TGTGCCAGCAACCCCCCGGGGGACCGTAGCGCTGAAGCTTTCTTT
-,few,TRBV5-4,TRBJ1-5,14,CASSLGTGNQPQHF,TGTGCCAGCAGCTTGGGAACAGGTAATCAGCCCCAGCATTTT
-,-,TRBV4-1,TRBJ2-5,15,CASSALGSLGETQYF,TGCGCCAGCAGCGCTCTAGGGAGTTTGGGAGAGACCCAGTACTTC
TRBD1,-,TRBV6-1,TRBJ2-5,16,CASSELQGASQETQYF,TGTGCCAGCAGTGAATTACAGGGGGCATCCCAAGAGACCCAGTACTTC
-,-,TRBV9,TRBJ2-7,12,CASSVQGGMQYF,TGTGCCAGCAGCGTACAGGGCGGGATGCAGTACTTC
-,-,TRBV6-1,TRBJ1-4,16,CASSDTLQSTNEKLFF,TGTGCCAGCAGTGATACCCTCCAGTCAACTAATGAAAAACTGTTTTTT
TRBD1,-,TRBV7-2,TRBJ2-7,15,CASSWGDRSAYEQYF,TGTGCCAGCAGCTGGGGGGACAGGTCAGCCTACGAGCAGTACTTC
-,-,TRBV30,TRBJ1-4,13,CAWSVGGLQKLFF,TGTGCCTGGAGTGTGGGAGGGTTGCAAAAACTGTTTTTT
-,-,TRBV6-5,TRBJ1-2,13,CASSSAANYGYTF,TGTGCCAGCAGCAGCGCAGCTAACTATGGCTACACCTTC
-,-,TRBV12-5,TRBJ2-2,16,CASGSRQASYTGELFF,TGTGCTAGTGGCAGCCGACAGGCGAGCTACACCGGGGAGCTGTTTTTT
-,many,TRBV10-3,TRBJ2-7,16,CAISEPPQQKPYEQYF,TGTGCCATCAGTGAGCCCCCTCAACAAAAACCTTACGAGCAGTACTTC
-,-,TRBV30,TRBJ1-6,13,CAGNREGRSPLHF,TGTGCCGGTAACAGGGAGGGGCGTTCACCCCTCCACTTT
TRBD2,-,TRBV5-4,TRBJ2-3,15,CASSLEGGRTDTQYF,TGTGCCAGCAGCTTGGAGGGCGGGAGAACAGATACGCAGTATTTT
-,-,TRBV7-2,TRBJ1-5,13,CASSLSGAQPQHF,TGTGCCAGCAGCTTGAGCGGGGCTCAGCCCCAGCATTTT
-,-,TRBV6-5,TRBJ2-1,14,CASAAGSSYNEQFF,TGTGCCAGTGCGGCCGGCAGCTCCTACAATGAGCAGTTCTTC
TRBD2,-,TRBV7-2,TRBJ2-3,18,CASSLEGLAGGLRDTQYF,TGTGCCAGCAGCTTAGAGGGACTAGCGGGGGGGCTTAGAGATACGCAGTATTTT
-,once,TRBV6-4,TRBJ2-3,14,CASSDGGSGDTQYF,TGTGCCAGCAGTGACGGCGGTTCAGGGGATACGCAGTATTTT
-,-,TRBV27,TRBJ1-1,14,CASSLGPMNTEAFF,TGTGCCAGCAGTTTGGGGCCTATGAACACTGAAGCTTTCTTT
-,-,TRBV4-1,TRBJ1-2,15,CASSQAGAIGYGYTF,TGCGCCAGCAGCCAAGCAGGCGCAATTGGCTATGGCTACACCTTC
-,-,TRBV2,TRBJ1-5,17,CASSDYDRPTSNRPQHF,TGTGCCAGCAGTGATTATGACCGTCCGACTAGCAATCGGCCCCAGCATTTT
TRBD2,-,TRBV4-1,TRBJ2-2,16,CASSQGREGLTGELFF,TGCGCCAGCAGCCAAGGACGGGAGGGCCTGACCGGGGAGCTGTTTTTT
-,-,TRBV20-1,TRBJ1-2,11,CSASRDYGYTF,TGCAGTGCTAGCAGGGACTATGGCTACACCTTC
TRBD1,-,TRBV7-6,TRBJ2-1,15,CASSYTGTVNNEQFF,TGTGCCAGCAGCTACACCGGGACAGTCAACAATGAGCAGTTCTTC
-,few,TRBV7-9,TRBJ2-1,13,CASSLRLEDEQFF,TGTGCCAGCAGCTTAAGACTAGAAGATGAGCAGTTCTTC
TRBD1,-,TRBV19,TRBJ1-2,14,CASSTTGGNYGYTF,TGTGCCAGTAGTACGACAGGGGGCAACTATGGCTACACCTTC
TRBD1,few,TRBV5-1,TRBJ2-3,13,CASSGTGTEAQYF,TGCGCCAGCAGCGGAACCGGGACAGAGGCGCAGTATTTT
TRBD2,-,TRBV29-1,TRBJ2-1,12,CSVTGGAGEQFF,TGCAGCGTTACCGGGGGGGCGGGCGAGCAGTTCTTC
-,-,TRBV7-9,TRBJ2-1,17,CASSLPPIPQVGDEQFF,TGTGCCAGCAGCTTACCGCCCATCCCGCAGGTCGGGGATGAGCAGTTCTTC